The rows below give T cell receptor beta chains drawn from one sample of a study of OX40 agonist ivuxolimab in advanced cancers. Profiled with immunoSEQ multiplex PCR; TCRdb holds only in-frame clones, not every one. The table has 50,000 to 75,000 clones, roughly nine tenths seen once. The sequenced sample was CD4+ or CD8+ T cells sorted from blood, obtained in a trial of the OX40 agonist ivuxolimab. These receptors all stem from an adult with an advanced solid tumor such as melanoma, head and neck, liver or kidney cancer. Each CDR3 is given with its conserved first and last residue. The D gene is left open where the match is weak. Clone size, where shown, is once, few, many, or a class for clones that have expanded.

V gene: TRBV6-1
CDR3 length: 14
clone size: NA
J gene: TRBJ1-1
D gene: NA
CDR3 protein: CASNLGRSNTEAFF

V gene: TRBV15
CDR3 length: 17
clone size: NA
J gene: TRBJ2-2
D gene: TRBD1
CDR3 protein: CATSRGGTGANTGELFF

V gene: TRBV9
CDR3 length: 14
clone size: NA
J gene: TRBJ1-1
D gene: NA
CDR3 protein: CASSVVRGYTEAFF

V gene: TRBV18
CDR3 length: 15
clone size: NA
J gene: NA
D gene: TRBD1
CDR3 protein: CASSHGQGANHEQYF

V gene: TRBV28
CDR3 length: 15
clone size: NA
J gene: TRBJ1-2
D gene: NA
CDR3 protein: CASSPRSRQNYGYTF

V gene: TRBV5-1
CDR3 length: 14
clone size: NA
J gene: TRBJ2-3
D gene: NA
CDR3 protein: CASSLIPGTDTQYF

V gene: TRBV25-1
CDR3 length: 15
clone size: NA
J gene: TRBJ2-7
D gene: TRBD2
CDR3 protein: CASRNGLAASYEQYF

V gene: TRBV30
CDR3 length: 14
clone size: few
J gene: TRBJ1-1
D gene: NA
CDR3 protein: CAWSVGRVNTEAFF

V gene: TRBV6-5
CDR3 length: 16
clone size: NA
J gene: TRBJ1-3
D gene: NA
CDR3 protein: CASSYSARGTGNTIYF

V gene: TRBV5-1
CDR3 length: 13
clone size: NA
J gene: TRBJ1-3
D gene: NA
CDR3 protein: CASSLGKGNTIYF

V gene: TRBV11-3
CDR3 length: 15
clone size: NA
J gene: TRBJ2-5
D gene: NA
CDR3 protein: CASSLGGGLQETQYF

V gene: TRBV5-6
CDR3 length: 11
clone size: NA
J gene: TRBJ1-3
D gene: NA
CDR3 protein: CASKSGNTIYF

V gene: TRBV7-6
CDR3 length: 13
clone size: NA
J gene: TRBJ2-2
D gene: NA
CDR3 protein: CASSRVSTGELFF

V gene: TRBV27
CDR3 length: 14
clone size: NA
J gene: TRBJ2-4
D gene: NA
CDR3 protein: CASGDWLAKNIQYF

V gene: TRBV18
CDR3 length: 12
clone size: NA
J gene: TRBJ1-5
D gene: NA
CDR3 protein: CASSPGVGPQHF

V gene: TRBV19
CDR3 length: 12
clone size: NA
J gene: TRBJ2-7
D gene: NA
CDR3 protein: CASGRGPYEQYF

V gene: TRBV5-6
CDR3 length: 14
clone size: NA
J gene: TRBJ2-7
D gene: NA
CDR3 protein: CASSTYSGSWEQYF

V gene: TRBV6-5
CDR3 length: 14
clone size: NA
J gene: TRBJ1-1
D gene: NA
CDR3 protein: CASSRRQVNTEAFF

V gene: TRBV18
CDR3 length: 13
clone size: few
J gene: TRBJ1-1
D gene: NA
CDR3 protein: CASSPRGNTEAFF

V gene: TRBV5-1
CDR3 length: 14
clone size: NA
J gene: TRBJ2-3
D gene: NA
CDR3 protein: CASSLVGSTDTQYF

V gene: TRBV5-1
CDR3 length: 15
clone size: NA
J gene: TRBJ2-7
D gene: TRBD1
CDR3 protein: CASSLEGTGIYEQYF

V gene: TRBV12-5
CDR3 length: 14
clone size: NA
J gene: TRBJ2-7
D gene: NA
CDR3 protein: CASGLHPYSYEQYF

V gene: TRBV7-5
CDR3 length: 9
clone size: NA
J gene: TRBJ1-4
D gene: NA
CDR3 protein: CARRGKLFF

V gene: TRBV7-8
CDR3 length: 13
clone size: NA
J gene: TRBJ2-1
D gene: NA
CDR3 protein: CASSLGSYNEQFF

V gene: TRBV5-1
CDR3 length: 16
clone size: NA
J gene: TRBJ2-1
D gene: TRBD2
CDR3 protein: CASSLPRGGGADEQFF

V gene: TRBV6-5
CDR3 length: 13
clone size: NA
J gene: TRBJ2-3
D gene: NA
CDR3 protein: CASGGQGLDTQYF

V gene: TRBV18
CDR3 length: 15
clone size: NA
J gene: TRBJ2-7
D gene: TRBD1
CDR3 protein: CASSSAGTGLYEQYF

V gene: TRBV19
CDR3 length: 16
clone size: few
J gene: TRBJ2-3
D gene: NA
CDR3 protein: CASNPTGRRSTDTQYF

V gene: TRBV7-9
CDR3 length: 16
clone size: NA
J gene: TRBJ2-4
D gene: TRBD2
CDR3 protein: CASSFDGGAAKNIQYF

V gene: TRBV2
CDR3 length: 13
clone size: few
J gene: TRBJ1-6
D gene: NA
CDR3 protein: CASTGGFNSPLHF

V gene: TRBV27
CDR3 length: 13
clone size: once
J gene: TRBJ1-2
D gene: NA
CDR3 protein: CASSPQGSSGYTF

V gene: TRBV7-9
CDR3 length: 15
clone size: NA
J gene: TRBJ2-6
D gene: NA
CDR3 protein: CASSLAGGGANVLTF

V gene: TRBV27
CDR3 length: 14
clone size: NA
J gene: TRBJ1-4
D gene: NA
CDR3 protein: CASREQGLREKLFF

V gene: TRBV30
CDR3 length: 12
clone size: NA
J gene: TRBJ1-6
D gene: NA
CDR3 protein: CAWGAYNSPLHF

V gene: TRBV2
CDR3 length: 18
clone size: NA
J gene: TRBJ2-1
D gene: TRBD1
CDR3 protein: CASSGWDRGLSSYNEQFF

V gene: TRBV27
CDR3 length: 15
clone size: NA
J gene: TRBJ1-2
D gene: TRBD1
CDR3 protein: CASSRAGTGGDGYTF

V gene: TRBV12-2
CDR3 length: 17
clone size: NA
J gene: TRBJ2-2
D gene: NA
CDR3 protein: CASRPRGQGANTGELFF

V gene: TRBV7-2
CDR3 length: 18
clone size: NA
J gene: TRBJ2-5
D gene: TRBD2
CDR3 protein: CASSSGPSTSGGAKTQYF

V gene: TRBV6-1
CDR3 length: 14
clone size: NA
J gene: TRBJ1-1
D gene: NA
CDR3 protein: CASSPTGFGTEAFF

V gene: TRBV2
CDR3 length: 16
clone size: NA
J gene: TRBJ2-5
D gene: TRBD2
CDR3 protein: CASSPLGLAGGETQYF

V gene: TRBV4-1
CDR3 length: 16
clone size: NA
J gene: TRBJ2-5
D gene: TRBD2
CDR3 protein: CASSRSGKRGPETQYF

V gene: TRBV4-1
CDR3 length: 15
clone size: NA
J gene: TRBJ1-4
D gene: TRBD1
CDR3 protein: CASSRGQGGGEKLFF

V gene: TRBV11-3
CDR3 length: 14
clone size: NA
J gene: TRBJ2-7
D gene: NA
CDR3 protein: CASSPTANSYEQYF

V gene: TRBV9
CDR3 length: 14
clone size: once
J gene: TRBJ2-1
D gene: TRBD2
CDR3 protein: CASSVVAGHNEQFF

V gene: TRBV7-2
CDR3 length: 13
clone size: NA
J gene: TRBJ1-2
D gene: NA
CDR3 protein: CASRPGTNYGYTF

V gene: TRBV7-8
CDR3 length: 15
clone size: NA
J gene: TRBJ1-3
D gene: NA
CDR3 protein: CASSPRFFSGNTIYF

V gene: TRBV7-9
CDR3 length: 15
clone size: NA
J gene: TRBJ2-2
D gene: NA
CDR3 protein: CASSFRTADPGELFF

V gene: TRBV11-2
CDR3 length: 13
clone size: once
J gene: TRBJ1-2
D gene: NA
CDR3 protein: CASSLAGNGFNTF

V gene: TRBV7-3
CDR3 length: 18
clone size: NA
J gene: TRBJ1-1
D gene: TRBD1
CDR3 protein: CASSLRAGTGRLNTEAFF

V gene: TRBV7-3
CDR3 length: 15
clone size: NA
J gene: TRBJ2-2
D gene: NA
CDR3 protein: CASSLSGTGTGELFF

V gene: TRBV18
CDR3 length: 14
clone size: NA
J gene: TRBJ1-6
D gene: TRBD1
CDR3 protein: CASSPGTDNSPLHF

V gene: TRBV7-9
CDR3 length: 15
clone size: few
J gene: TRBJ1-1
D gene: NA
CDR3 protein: CASSPVTKPNTEAFF

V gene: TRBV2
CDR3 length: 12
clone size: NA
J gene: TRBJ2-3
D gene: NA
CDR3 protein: CASSGGVYAQYF

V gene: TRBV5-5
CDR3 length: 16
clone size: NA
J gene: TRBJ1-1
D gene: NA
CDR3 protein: CASSLTLREGVTEAFF